This TCR beta chain was captured in a study of control samples from healthy donors and cancer patients (dated by TCRdb to 2018 to 2021). The method behind the library was the immunoSEQ multiplex PCR assay. TCRdb limited this immuneACCESS table to in-frame rearrangements with V and J called. A share of clones is missing; checked studies link under half to unresolved V genes, and the rest is unexplained. The sample records 100,000 to 120,000 clones, around nine tenths of which are singletons. Around 3.9% of the sample comes from the top ten. Of note for this clone: It lacks a known antigen. No much larger clonotype is one base removed from it; base qualities were not supplied.

V was cut back by 0 bases and J by 2 bases, leaving a gap of 8 bases between them. The germline V gene encodes CDR1 LGHNA and CDR2 YNFKEQ. From its cysteine to its phenylalanine, the CDR3 spans 15 amino acids. CDR3 DNA is the only sequence kept; it has 45 bases, read in frame from the first base. Here the chain combines TRBV4-2 and TRBJ1-3, with the D segment identity uncertain. This sequence was found in a woman aged 60-70 years with lung cancer. Sequenced: PBMCs. The CDR3 protein is CASSQDRAAGNTIYF. DNA sequence: TGTGCCAGCAGCCAAGATAGGGCAGCTGGAAACACCATATATTTT.